The clone carrying this TCR beta chain appeared once. The entry originates in a study of shared clonotypes between healthy human individuals. Germline values: CDR1 MDHEN, CDR2 SYDVKM. This CDR3 is 15 amino acids long. Trimming shortened V by 5 bases and J by 0 bases, and 11 bases separated the two germline ends. TCRdb's table, derived via immunoSEQ multiplex PCR, lists solely in-frame clones and lacks some. Of roughly 700,000 clones listed, 90% are singletons. The V gene is TRBV28, the J gene TRBJ2-1; TRBD2 might be the D (5 bases). This TCR was recovered from a man aged 18 to 29 in good health. Some clones in this sample may be carry-over from other donors' samples. Input material: memory CD8+ T cells from PBMCs. Subset specified: CD45RO+ cells pooled with CCR7-negative TemRA cells. The CDR3 loop reads CASSTGLISYNEQFF. For the CDR3, the DNA is TGTGCCAGCAGTACCGGACTCATCTCCTACAATGAGCAGTTCTTC.